This T cell receptor beta chain was captured in a study of cytomegalovirus exposure and HLA in healthy donors (dated by TCRdb to 2015 to 2018). Regarding the study in general: An earlier analysis of some 620 of the donors reported around 280 Gb of sequence data and 95 million to 140 million unique TCR beta sequences obtained from about 179 million T cells. The genetic ancestry cluster associated with self-reported Caucasian donors included 81% of the 300 to 400 genotyped donors. Every repertoire in the discovery cohort had been generated on one and the same sequencing platform. In an earlier analysis of roughly 600 of the donors, high-throughput TCR beta sequencing was used to judge whether each TCR beta V gene segment behaved as functional or pseudogenic. Typing coverage varied by locus: roughly 629-640 donors for A, B, C, DRB1 and DQB1; more than 500 for DQA1; nearly 610 for DPA1; about 450 for DPB1. A later analysis re-examined previously published TCR beta repertoires from about 670 donors and added high-resolution HLA genotyping to investigate patterns of TCR occurrence. Alongside the repertoire data, information on donor age, sex, ethnicity and CMV serostatus was compiled. In the later analysis, no new phenotypic data were used to find candidate immune exposures; instead, reliance was placed on TCR beta sequences and their occurrence across donors. A later genetic analysis used genome-wide SNP genotypes for about 65% of the roughly 700 donors, treating that subset as a discovery cohort. Roughly 5 DR-DQ haplotypes were handled as single units for association and clustering, since linkage in the cohort was strong. The T cell repertoires of 670 or so subjects were profiled by immunosequencing and related to cytomegalovirus serostatus. The study aimed to test whether cataloging public T cell receptors could reveal signatures of past pathogen exposure. On average, roughly 250,000 unique TCR beta nucleotide sequences were sequenced per donor among 350 to 400 genotyped donors of the cohort, with around 19% of those sequences being non-productive. In addition to the first cohort of 666 subjects, a separate validation cohort of 120 different subjects was used. Roughly 300 gigabases of sequencing data and 70 million to 100 million unique TCR sequences were included in an early release covering about 700 HLA-typed donors. To predict cytomegalovirus infection status, the study combined high-throughput TCR immunosequencing, statistical association of individual TCRs with disease status, and machine learning. Both class I and class II loci were covered by HLA typing, at four-digit resolution. Broader findings and caveats from the paper: In a later analysis, HLA-associated TCR beta chains were found to be more clonally expanded and to have lower generation probabilities than equally common non-associated chains. The authors suggested that the approach could potentially be extended to other disease states and immunological phenotypes. The study gave a list of 150 to 200 TCR beta chains associated with cytomegalovirus. Sequencing depth was assumed to be roughly uniform across donors in the presence/absence analyses, though that assumption may not hold. A later analysis found that most CMV-associated TCR beta chains appeared HLA-restricted, with HLA associations seemingly driven largely by CMV exposure. A few of the identified cytomegalovirus-associated TCR beta chains were confirmed in vitro to be specific for cytomegalovirus antigens. A later analysis found that TCR association rates varied across HLA loci, with DRB1 alleles showing the most associated TCRs and HLA-C alleles the fewest. Correlated functional status among segregating V segments might reflect linkage disequilibrium, but an unknown experimental factor could not be ruled out. The only immune exposure information available for the cohort was CMV serostatus. Because HLA typing was unavailable for some donors at each locus, only the typed subset was used in association tests. Compared with the approximately 720-donor mean, donors in an Asian-associated ancestry cluster had fewer N-insertions in productive TCRs, according to a later genetic analysis. This cohort had only TCR beta chains sequenced, and the lack of alpha or paired-chain data limited which features could be detected. Because counts were too low, more than 15 rarely observed V segments, including chromosome 9 orphons, were excluded from the earlier analysis of several hundred of the donors. In a later genetic analysis, a missense DCLRE1C variant was associated with V-gene and J-gene trimming of TCR beta chains, and the association was replicated in an independent cohort. Strong co-occurrence of HLA alleles, especially DR and DQ, made assigning TCR associations to individual alleles difficult. Specific HLA alleles were associated with 15,000 to 20,000 TCR beta sequences at a false discovery rate of 0.05 in a later analysis. In both the original and validation cohorts, the classifier was reported to diagnose cytomegalovirus status with high specificity and sensitivity. Most TCR sequences were observed very rarely across donors, whereas some public TCRs were present in many individuals. In an earlier analysis of several hundred of the donors, most TCR beta V segments were observed in productive rearrangements about 87% or about 30% of the time, broadly matching IMGT annotations. A further reported finding was that TCR beta sequences accurately predicted the HLA-A and HLA-B alleles for most subjects in the first cohort. A cluster of highly shared sequence variants was judged likely to represent a technical artifact of the sequencing pipeline. According to a later analysis, parvovirus B19, influenza, CMV and Epstein-Barr virus appeared linked to several top co-occurrence clusters.

For this clone: This receptor's antigen is unknown. No base-level quality is on record; no much larger clone is a single base apart.

Preparation of the library involved the immunoSEQ multiplex PCR assay. For the multiplex PCR, a mixture combining 60 forward primers for TCR Vbeta segments and 13 reverse primers for TCR Jbeta segments was used. The CDR3 region of rearranged TCR beta genes was amplified from genomic DNA by a multiplex PCR assay. On the Illumina HiSeq System, the amplified TCR beta libraries were sequenced as 87-base-pair reads. The authors' analysis ran thus. A later analysis counted around 72 million unique TCR beta chains across the 666 repertoires, and 10 million to 11 million of these chains were shared by at least two donors. Raw reads were error-corrected and collapsed into unique sequences with a nearest-neighbor algorithm that merged closely related sequences to remove PCR and sequencing errors. V, D and J gene segments were assigned by aligning CDR3 sequences to IMGT reference sequences. For a sequence to be retained, at least a six-nucleotide match to both a V gene segment and a J gene segment was required. Rearrangements were called productive when the CDR3 lacked stop codons and stayed in frame with V and J; all others were non-productive. Following IMGT convention, CDR3 was defined as the stretch from the second conserved V-encoded cysteine up to the conserved J-encoded phenylalanine. The earlier analysis of fewer than 700 of the donors excluded sequences that lacked an unambiguous match to a single V gene segment. An earlier analysis of 587 of the donors called V segments functional above 56.7% productive rearrangements and segregating when the between-donor standard deviation exceeded 5%. A statistical classification framework was built to diagnose cytomegalovirus status from the catalog of TCR beta chain sequences. In a later analysis, V and J genes were assigned by comparing TCR nucleotide sequences against IMGT/GENE-DB human TR gene sequences. In a later analysis, CDR3 sequences and most-parsimonious VDJ recombination scenarios were assigned using the TCRdist pipeline. In a later analysis, every TCR beta chain was defined by the combination of its CDR3 amino acid sequence and its V-gene family, and reads without a unique V-gene family were dropped. To address suspected cross-contamination and a sequencing artifact, a later analysis removed 592 highly shared, low-generation-probability nucleotide sequences. A later analysis calculated a clonal expansion index for each public chain from normalized within-repertoire ranks of inferred template counts. In a later analysis, generation probabilities were computed using a VDJ recombination model fitted to out-of-frame rearrangements, and the results were checked against IGoR. In a later analysis, hypergeometric tests were used to score TCR-TCR, TCR-HLA and TCR-CMV co-occurrence, with a repertoire-size bias correction applied to TCR pairs. A later analysis estimated false discovery rates by permuting HLA or CMV assignments 20 times. In a later analysis, co-occurring TCRs were grouped using DBSCAN, and TCRdist sequence similarity was added for clustering within HLA-allele-positive subsets. For co-occurrence clustering, repertoires with fewer than 30,000 or more than 120,000 public chains were excluded, along with 5 or 6 repertoires with anomalous nucleotide sharing. TCRdb stores this immuneACCESS table with in-frame sequences only. Part of the clones is absent; in the studies checked, under half of the shortfall reflects unresolved V genes, and no reason is known for the rest. D and trimming were read from the DNA, whereas the V and J calls and clone size are those reported in that table. This sample lists approximately 100,000 clones; roughly 10% were detected once. The ten largest clonotypes hold 5.1% of the sample.

The cohort comprised under 700 healthy bone marrow donors. All cohort members were sampled while nominally healthy, although unrecorded immune exposures were likely present. The donor tested CMV seropositive and was one of the 289 seropositive cohort members. Every donor gave a peripheral blood sample, and the peripheral blood mononuclear cells from that sample were used for TCR beta sequencing. The Qiagen DNeasy Blood Extraction Kit was used to extract genomic DNA from the blood cell samples. This clonotype was sampled from a man between 45 and 60 years old in good health and CMV-seropositive. Sequenced sample: PBMCs.

The bases read TGCGCCACCTCACTGAGGATAGGGACTAGCGTCTACCAAGAGACCCAGTACTTC. This gives the protein CATSLRIGTSVYQETQYF. The chain uses TRBV5-1 and TRBJ2-5; TRBD2 fits 10 bases in the junction. V is cut back by 9 bases and J by 0 bases, with 17 bases in the junction unmatched. The CDR1 and CDR2 encoded by the germline V gene are SGHRS and YFSETQ. The CDR3 spans 18 residues, from the cysteine through the phenylalanine. The read is trimmed to its CDR3 DNA, 54 bases read in frame from base 1.